These 26 T cell receptor beta chains were all obtained from the same sample, sequenced in a study of prognosis after radiotherapy for stage I lung cancer. Genomic DNA served as the source from which two-round multiplex PCR generated TCR beta CDR3 amplicons. Primers targeting each individual TRBV and TRBJ gene were applied in first-round PCR. In TCRdb, the multiplex PCR reads were re-called with MiXCR into one record per CDR3 protein. This table has fewer than 25,000 distinct CDR3 sequences, around 42% appearing once. The sample consisted of PBMCs, taken before or after stereotactic body radiation therapy (not recorded which). The origin of the receptors is a donor aged 50 or older with non-small cell lung cancer.

Many counts were recorded for this clonotype. The genes are TRBV2 and TRBJ1-5; D unclear. Per germline, CDR1 SNHLY and CDR2 FYNNEI. V lost 6 bases, J lost 0 bases, and 18 bases lay in between. The CDR3 spans 17 residues. The CDR3 sequence is CASSKHGREYSNQPQHF. The CDR3 DNA reads TGTGCCAGCAGCAAACATGGACGGGAGTATAGCAATCAGCCCCAGCATTTT.

With respect to this clonotype: A much more abundant neighbour one base away suggests this may be a read error. The chain joins TRBV10-3 to TRBJ2-3; TRBD2 agrees at 9 bases. Unmatched junction bases numbered 8, after V lost 7 bases and J lost 6 bases. This CDR3 has 14 residues. Germline CDR1 is ENHRY and CDR2 is SYGVKD. Here the CDR3 reads CAIIVAGASDTQYF. CDR3 in DNA: TGTGCCATCATTGTAGCGGGGGCCTCCGATACGCAGTATTTT.

On this clonotype itself: Given a much more abundant clone one base away, this may be a read error. The chain couples TRBV6-9 to TRBJ2-7; D remains unclear. V lost 4 bases and J lost 6, with 19 bases in between. Germline V gene lookup returns CDR1 MNHGY and CDR2 SVAAGI. The CDR3 has 15 residues. This chain's CDR3 is CASSLPSEGSGEQYF. The CDR3 coding sequence is TGTGCCAGCAGTTTACCCAGTGAAGGTTCGGGCGAGCAGTACTTC.

The J gene is TRBJ2-3, the V gene TRBV6-5; TRBD2 aligns across 10 bases. Looked up from germline, CDR1 is MNHEY and CDR2 is SVGAGI. The CDR3 has 15 amino acids. Trimming took 6 bases from V and 1 from J; bases not matched to a gene: 4. The CDR3 loop is CASRRGLAGTDTQYF. DNA for the CDR3: TGTGCCAGCAGGCGCGGACTAGCGGGCACAGATACGCAGTATTTT.

This clonotype was recorded many times. V usage is TRBV19 and J usage is TRBJ1-1, with D uncertain. Germline CDR1 LNHDA, CDR2 SQIVND (reference sequence). The CDR3 length is 13 residues. With 10 bases removed from V and 3 bases from J, the gap between germline ends came to 15 bases. CDR3: CATLGHGDTEAFF. The CDR3 DNA reads TGTGCCACCCTCGGGCACGGGGACACTGAAGCTTTCTTT. Looking up the rest from reference TRBV19 and TRBJ1-1 gives the full variable domain: DGGITQSPKYLFRKEGQNVTLSCEQNLNHDAMYWYRQDPGQGLRLIYYSQIVNDFQKGDIAEGYSVSREKKESFPLTVTSAQKNPTAFYLCATLGHGDTEAFFGQGTRLTVV.

About this clonotype itself: A read error is the likely source, as a far larger clone sits one nucleotide away. This chain uses TRBV12-3 or TRBV12-4 with TRBJ2-4, with TRBD2 identical over 8 bases. With the DNA end fitting TRBJ2-1 better, the J assignment may be wrong. The CDR3 is 15 residues long. CDR3 sequence: CASSLGSGIYSEQFF. DNA of the CDR3: TGTGCCAGCAGTTTGGGTAGCGGGATCTACAGTGAGCAGTTCTTC.

The rearrangement uses TRBV28 and TRBJ2-7, with D possibly matching TRBD1 (6 bases). Germline CDR1 reads MDHEN; CDR2 reads SYDVKM. V dropped 5 bases and J dropped 2 bases, with 16 bases sitting between them. The CDR3 has 15 residues. The CDR3 nucleotides are TGTGCCAGCAGTCCCTCTGGACAGAGCCCCTACGAGCAGTACTTC. Translated, it gives CASSPSGQSPYEQYF.

The table lists this clonotype with a count of one. The CDR3 DNA reads as TGTGCCAGCAGGCGACATCTGAACACTGAAGCTTTCTTT. Protein product: CASRRHLNTEAFF. The chain recombines TRBV6-1 with TRBJ1-1; no clear D gene. CDR1 and CDR2 from the germline V gene are MNHNS and SASEGT. The CDR3 consists of 13 residues. Trimming left V 6 bases short and J 0 bases short, with 8 bases between.

This clonotype has at least ten counts. The gene calls are TRBV2 and TRBJ1-2, with D uncertain. This CDR3 is 14 amino acids long. V shed 3 bases and J shed 3 bases, with 11 bases lying between them. Germline V lookup: CDR1 SNHLY, CDR2 FYNNEI. CDR3 nucleotides: TGTGCCAGCAGTGAGGAGGAAATGGACTATGGCTACACCTTC. Amino acids: CASSEEEMDYGYTF.

The sample holds many counts of this clonotype. This rearrangement joins TRBV20-1 to TRBJ1-1, with 10 bases that match TRBD1. CDR3 size: 15 residues. Losses at the gene ends were 0 bases for V and 7 bases for J; bases not matched to a gene: 8. Germline V gene sequence: CDR1 DFQATT, CDR2 SNEGSKA (reference sequence). The CDR3 here is CSARDRQGARGEAFF. The CDR3 nucleotides read TGCAGTGCTAGAGATAGACAGGGGGCCCGTGGTGAAGCTTTCTTT.

The V gene is TRBV6-9, the J gene TRBJ1-1; no reliable D call. CDR1 MNHGY and CDR2 SVAAGI come from the germline V gene. The length of the CDR3 is 13 residues. V lost 1 base to trimming and J lost 0 bases, with 3 bases between them. The CDR3 DNA sequence: TGTGCCAGCAGTTATTATGTGAACACTGAAGCTTTCTTT. It yields the protein CASSYYVNTEAFF.

The chain combines TRBV27 with TRBJ1-2; D gene uncertain. The CDR3 is 17 amino acids. Trimming took 5 bases from V and 4 from J, leaving 23 bases between them. In germline, CDR1 is MNHEY, CDR2 SMNVEV (reference sequence). CDR3 region: CASSPSLAVSSTYGYTF. Here the CDR3 DNA reads TGTGCCAGCAGTCCCTCCCTCGCTGTCTCAAGCACCTATGGCTACACCTTC.

This clonotype was observed many times. The chain recombines TRBV6-1 with TRBJ1-1; 7 bases match TRBD1. This CDR3 contains 14 residues. Per germline, CDR1 MNHNS and CDR2 SASEGT. The ends lost 5 bases at V and 4 bases at J; junction bases unmatched: 7. DNA of the CDR3: TGTGCCAGCAGTCCCCGACAGGGTGGCACTGAAGCTTTCTTT. Translation: CASSPRQGGTEAFF.

The chain recombines TRBV6-2 or TRBV6-3 with TRBJ1-2, with D possibly matching TRBD1 (6 bases). V was clipped by 2 bases and J by 4 bases, with 11 bases between them. There are 14 residues in the CDR3. The germline V gene has CDR1 MNHEY and CDR2 SVGEGT. For the CDR3, the DNA is TGTGCCAGCAGTTACAGGGCAGGGGCCTATGGCTACACCTTC. It encodes CASSYRAGAYGYTF.

The chain has TRBV7-2 and TRBJ1-6; no clear D. V gave up 5 bases and J gave up 0 bases, with 11 bases separating them. The CDR3 covers 16 residues. From germline, CDR1 is SGHTA and CDR2 FQGNSA. In DNA, the CDR3 is TGTGCCAGCAGCCCGGACGGGAGCTCCTATAATTCACCCCTCCACTTT. Translated, it gives CASSPDGSSYNSPLHF.

This clonotype rates as medium-sized. The CDR3 reads CASSYGSTSEQYF. Written as DNA, the CDR3 is TGCGCCAGCAGCTACGGCTCAACCTCCGAGCAGTACTTC. V and J are TRBV5-1 and TRBJ2-7; unclear D gene. The CDR3 has 13 amino acids. The V end lost 3 bases, the J end lost 6 bases, and 13 bases lay between the germline ends. Germline V gene sequence: CDR1 SGHRS, CDR2 YFSETQ.

Points on this clonotype: This likely stems from a read error, as it lies one base from a far larger clone. The V call is TRBV6-1, the J call TRBJ2-7; D gene ambiguous. Trimming left V 5 bases short and J 6 bases short, with 14 bases between. This CDR3 contains 13 residues. Germline values: CDR1 MNHNS, CDR2 SASEGT. CDR3 region: CASSSAVTLEQYF. CDR3 nucleotides: TGTGCCAGCAGTTCCGCCGTGACGCTCGAGCAGTACTTC.

This clonotype came up many times. The chain couples TRBV7-9 to TRBJ2-3; D is perhaps TRBD1 (6 bases). V lost 0 bases and J 2 bases, leaving 9 bases between the germline ends. Germline V gene sequence: CDR1 SEHNR, CDR2 FQNEAQ (reference sequence). This CDR3 is 15 amino acids long. This CDR3 reads CASSLATGSTDTQYF. As DNA, the CDR3 is TGTGCCAGCAGCTTAGCCACAGGGTCCACAGATACGCAGTATTTT.

The chain links TRBV7-2 to TRBJ2-3; 12 nucleotides match TRBD2. Germline CDR1 reads SGHTA; CDR2 reads FQGNSA. The CDR3 is made up of 14 amino acids. The V segment lost 5 bases and the J segment 7 bases; nucleotides outside the gene matches: 4. Here the CDR3 reads CASSTSGRKYTQYF. The CDR3, as DNA: TGTGCCAGCAGCACTAGCGGGAGGAAGTATACGCAGTATTTT.

With regard to this clonotype: The germline gene is not matched at one end of the junction; a read error may be the cause. The rearrangement links TRBV28 to TRBJ1-2; 9 bases are a match to TRBD1. The CDR3 spans 14 residues. Germline-derived CDR1 and CDR2 are MDHEN and SYDVKM. This chain's CDR3 is CTSTPGTGLYGYTF. The CDR3 nucleotides read TGTACCAGCACCCCCGGGACAGGGTTGTACGGCTACACCTTC.

In this sample, this clonotype turned up many times. The chain carries TRBV11-3 and TRBJ2-1; TRBD2 aligns across 9 bases. CDR3 length: 14 residues. V lost 5 bases, J lost 9 bases, and 8 bases stayed unmatched. CDR1 and CDR2 from the germline V gene are SGHNT and YENEEA. The CDR3 DNA follows: TGTGCCAGCAGCCAACACGGGACTAGCACTGAGCAGTTCTTC. Protein: CASSQHGTSTEQFF.

This clonotype was detected many times. V and J are TRBV19 and TRBJ1-6; D might be TRBD1 (5 bases). Per the germline V gene, CDR1 is LNHDA and CDR2 is SQIVND (reference sequence). The CDR3 runs to 15 residues. V dropped 5 bases and J dropped 14 bases, with 22 bases sitting between them. Written as DNA, the CDR3 is TGTGCCAGTAGTCGTGAGACAGCCCTCTTGGCGACCCTCCACTTT. It is translated as CASSRETALLATLHF.

This clonotype was recorded many times. The chain is built from TRBV11-3 and TRBJ2-2; D is possibly TRBD2 (5 bases). The germline gives CDR1 SGHNT, CDR2 YENEEA. The V gene lost 1 base and the J gene lost 8 bases, with 11 bases spanning the gap. The CDR3 is 14 residues long. CDR3 in amino acids: CASSLVEVAGELFF. For the CDR3, the DNA is TGTGCCAGCAGCTTAGTGGAGGTAGCTGGGGAGCTGTTTTTT.

A word on this clonotype: One end of the junction does not line up with germline, which may come from a read error. The gene calls are TRBV7-9 and TRBJ2-1, with 7 nucleotides matching TRBD2. This CDR3 has 11 residues. Germline CDR1 and CDR2: SEHNR and FQNEAQ (reference sequence). CDR3 in amino acids: CASMLAAERFF. The CDR3 DNA follows: TGTGCCAGCATGCTAGCGGCAGAGCGGTTCTTC.

This clonotype was recorded only once. This may come from a read error, since a much larger clone is one base off. V and J are TRBV19 and TRBJ1-4, with D unresolved. Trimming pared 3 bases from V and 6 bases from J, leaving 11 bases between. The CDR3 is 14 residues long. In germline, CDR1 is LNHDA, CDR2 SQIVND (reference sequence). In nucleotides, the CDR3 is TGTGCCAGTAGTATTAGGGCCAACGATGAAAAACTGTTTTTT. Protein product: CASSIRANDEKLFF.

In its sample, this clonotype was seen many times. The V gene is TRBV13, the J gene TRBJ2-7, with D maybe TRBD2 (6 bases). CDR3 length equals 14 residues. Trimming cost V 6 bases and J 5 bases, with 17 bases left between them. Germline loops: CDR1 PRHDT, CDR2 FYEKMQ (reference sequence). CDR3 in DNA: TGTGCCAGCAGACGACTAGGGCTGCAAAACGAGCAGTACTTC. Amino acids: CASRRLGLQNEQYF.